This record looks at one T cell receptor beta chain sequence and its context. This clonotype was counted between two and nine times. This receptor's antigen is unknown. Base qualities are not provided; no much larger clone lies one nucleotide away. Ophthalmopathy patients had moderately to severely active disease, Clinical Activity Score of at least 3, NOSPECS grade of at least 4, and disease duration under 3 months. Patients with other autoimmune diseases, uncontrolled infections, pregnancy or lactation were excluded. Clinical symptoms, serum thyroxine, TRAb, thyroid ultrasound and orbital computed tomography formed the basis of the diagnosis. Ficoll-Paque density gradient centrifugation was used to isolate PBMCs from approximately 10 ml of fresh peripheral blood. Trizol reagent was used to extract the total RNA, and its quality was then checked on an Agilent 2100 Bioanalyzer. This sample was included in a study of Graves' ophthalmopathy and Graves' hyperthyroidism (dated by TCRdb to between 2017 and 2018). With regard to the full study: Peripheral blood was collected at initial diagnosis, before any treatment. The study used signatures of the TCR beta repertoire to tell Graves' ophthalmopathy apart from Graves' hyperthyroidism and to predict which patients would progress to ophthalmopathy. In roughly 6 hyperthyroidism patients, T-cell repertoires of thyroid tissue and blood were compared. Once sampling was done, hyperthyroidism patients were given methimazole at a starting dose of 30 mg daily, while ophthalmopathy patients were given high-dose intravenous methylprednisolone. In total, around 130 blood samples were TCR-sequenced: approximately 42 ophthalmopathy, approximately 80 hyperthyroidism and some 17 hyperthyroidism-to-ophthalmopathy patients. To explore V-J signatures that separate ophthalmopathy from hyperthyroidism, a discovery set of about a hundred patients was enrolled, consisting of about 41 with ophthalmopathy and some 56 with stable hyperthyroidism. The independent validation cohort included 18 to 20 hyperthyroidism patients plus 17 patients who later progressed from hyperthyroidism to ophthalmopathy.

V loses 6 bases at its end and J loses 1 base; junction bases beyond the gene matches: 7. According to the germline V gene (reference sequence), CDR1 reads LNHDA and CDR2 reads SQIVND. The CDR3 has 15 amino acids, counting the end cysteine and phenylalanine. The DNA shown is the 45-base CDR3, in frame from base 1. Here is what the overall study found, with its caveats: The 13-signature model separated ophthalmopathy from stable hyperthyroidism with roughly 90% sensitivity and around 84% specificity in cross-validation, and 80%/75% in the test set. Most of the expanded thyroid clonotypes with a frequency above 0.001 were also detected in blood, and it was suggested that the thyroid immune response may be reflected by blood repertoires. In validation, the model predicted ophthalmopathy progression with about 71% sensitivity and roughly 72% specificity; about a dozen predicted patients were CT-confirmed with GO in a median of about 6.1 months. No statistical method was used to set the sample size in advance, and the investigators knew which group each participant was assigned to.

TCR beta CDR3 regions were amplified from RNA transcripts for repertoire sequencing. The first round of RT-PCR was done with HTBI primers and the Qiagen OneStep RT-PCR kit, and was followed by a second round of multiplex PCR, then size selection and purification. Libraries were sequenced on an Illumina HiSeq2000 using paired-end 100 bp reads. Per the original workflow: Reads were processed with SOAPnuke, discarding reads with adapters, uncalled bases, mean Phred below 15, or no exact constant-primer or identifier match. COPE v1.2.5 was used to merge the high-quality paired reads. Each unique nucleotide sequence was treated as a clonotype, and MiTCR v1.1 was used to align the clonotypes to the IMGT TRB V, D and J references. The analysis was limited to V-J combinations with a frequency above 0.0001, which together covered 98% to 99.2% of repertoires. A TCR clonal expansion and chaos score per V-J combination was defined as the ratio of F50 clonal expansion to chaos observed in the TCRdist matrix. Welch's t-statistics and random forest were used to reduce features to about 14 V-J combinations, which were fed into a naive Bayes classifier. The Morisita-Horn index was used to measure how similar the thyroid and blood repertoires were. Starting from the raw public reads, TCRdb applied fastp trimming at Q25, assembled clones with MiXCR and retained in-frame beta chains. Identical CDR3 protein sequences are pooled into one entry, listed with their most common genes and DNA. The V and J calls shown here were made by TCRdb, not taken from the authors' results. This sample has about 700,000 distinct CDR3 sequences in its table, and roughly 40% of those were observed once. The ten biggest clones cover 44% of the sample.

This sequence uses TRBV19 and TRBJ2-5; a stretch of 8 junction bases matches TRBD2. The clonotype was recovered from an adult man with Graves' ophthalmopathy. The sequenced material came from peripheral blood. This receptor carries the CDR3 CASRSLLAGQETQYF. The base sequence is TGTGCCAGTAGGTCTCTTCTAGCGGGCCAAGAGACCCAGTACTTC.